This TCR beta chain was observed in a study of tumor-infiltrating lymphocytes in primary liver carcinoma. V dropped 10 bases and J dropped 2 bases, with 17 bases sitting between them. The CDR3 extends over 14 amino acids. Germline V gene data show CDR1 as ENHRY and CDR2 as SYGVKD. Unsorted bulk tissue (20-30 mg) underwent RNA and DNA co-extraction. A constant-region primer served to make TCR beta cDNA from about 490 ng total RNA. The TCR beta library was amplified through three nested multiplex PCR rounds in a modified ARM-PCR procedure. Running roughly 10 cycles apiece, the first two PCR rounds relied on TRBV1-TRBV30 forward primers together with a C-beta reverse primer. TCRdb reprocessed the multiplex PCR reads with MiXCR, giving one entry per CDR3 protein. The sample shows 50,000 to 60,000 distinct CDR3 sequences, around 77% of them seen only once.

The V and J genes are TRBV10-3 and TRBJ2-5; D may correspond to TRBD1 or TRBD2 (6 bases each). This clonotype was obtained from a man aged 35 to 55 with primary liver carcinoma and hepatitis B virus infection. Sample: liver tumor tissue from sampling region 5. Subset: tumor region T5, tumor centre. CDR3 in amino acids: CATGWGALQETQYF. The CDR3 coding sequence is TGTGCCACCGGATGGGGGGCCCTACAAGAGACCCAGTACTTC.